Listed below are T cell receptor beta chains from one sample, sequenced in a study of blood T cell repertoires in COVID-19. Here immunoSEQ multiplex PCR was the method, and the copy in TCRdb shows in-frame clones only, minus some. The sample carries under 250,000 clones, more than 85% recorded once. Sequenced input: peripheral blood. The receptors originated from a man in his 60s with COVID-19, enrolled during active disease. CDR3s include the opening cysteine and the closing phenylalanine or tryptophan. The order of the fields is D gene, J gene, V gene, clone size, CDR3 protein, CDR3 DNA. A D gene is named only where the DNA matches it firmly. Part of the rows lack a size; the others show once, few, many or a class for expanded clones.

d_call: .; j_call: TRBJ1-2; v_call: TRBV4-2; clone_size: .; cdr3_aa: CASSQDLNRANYGYTF; cdr3_nt: TGTGCCAGCAGCCAAGATCTAAACAGGGCAAACTATGGCTACACCTTC
d_call: TRBD2; j_call: TRBJ2-3; v_call: TRBV29-1; clone_size: .; cdr3_aa: CSVEGAGPTDTQYF; cdr3_nt: TGCAGCGTGGAGGGAGCGGGGCCTACAGATACGCAGTATTTT
d_call: .; j_call: TRBJ2-2; v_call: TRBV24-1; clone_size: .; cdr3_aa: CATSESDPRAGELFF; cdr3_nt: TGTGCCACCAGTGAGTCCGACCCGAGGGCCGGGGAGCTGTTTTTT
d_call: TRBD1; j_call: TRBJ2-2; v_call: TRBV19; clone_size: .; cdr3_aa: CASSGQGGGSNTGELFF; cdr3_nt: TGTGCCAGTAGTGGACAGGGGGGAGGTTCAAACACCGGGGAGCTGTTTTTT
d_call: .; j_call: TRBJ1-5; v_call: TRBV9; clone_size: .; cdr3_aa: CASSVEQKSNQPQHF; cdr3_nt: TGTGCCAGCAGCGTAGAACAGAAAAGCAATCAGCCCCAGCATTTT
d_call: .; j_call: TRBJ2-2; v_call: TRBV9; clone_size: .; cdr3_aa: CASSVRATSNTGELFF; cdr3_nt: TGTGCCAGCAGCGTGAGGGCGACATCGAACACCGGGGAGCTGTTTTTT
d_call: TRBD2; j_call: TRBJ2-2; v_call: TRBV4-2; clone_size: .; cdr3_aa: CASSQGLAVAGELFF; cdr3_nt: TGTGCCAGCAGCCAGGGACTAGCGGTTGCCGGGGAGCTGTTTTTT
d_call: TRBD2; j_call: TRBJ2-1; v_call: TRBV28; clone_size: .; cdr3_aa: CASSFIRTSGRSNEQFF; cdr3_nt: TGTGCCAGCAGTTTCATTCGGACTAGCGGGCGTTCCAATGAGCAGTTCTTC
d_call: TRBD2; j_call: TRBJ2-1; v_call: TRBV7-9; clone_size: .; cdr3_aa: CASSLRGSGDPNEQFF; cdr3_nt: TGTGCCAGCAGCTTACGGGGTAGCGGGGATCCCAATGAGCAGTTCTTC
d_call: TRBD2; j_call: TRBJ2-1; v_call: TRBV7-3; clone_size: few; cdr3_aa: CASSLNGRLAGGLSSYNEQFF; cdr3_nt: TGTGCCAGCAGCTTAAACGGAAGACTAGCGGGAGGTCTTAGCTCCTACAATGAGCAGTTCTTC
d_call: TRBD1; j_call: TRBJ1-2; v_call: TRBV5-1; clone_size: .; cdr3_aa: CASSADRGANYGYTF; cdr3_nt: TGCGCCAGCAGCGCCGACAGGGGAGCTAACTATGGCTACACCTTC
d_call: .; j_call: TRBJ1-3; v_call: TRBV19; clone_size: .; cdr3_aa: CASRDRPSSGNTIYF; cdr3_nt: TGTGCCAGTCGAGACAGGCCAAGCTCTGGAAACACCATATATTTT
d_call: .; j_call: TRBJ2-7; v_call: TRBV10-3; clone_size: once; cdr3_aa: CAISEPGLGLGSYEQYF; cdr3_nt: TGTGCCATCAGTGAGCCGGGTCTTGGCTTGGGTTCCTACGAGCAGTACTTC
d_call: .; j_call: TRBJ1-2; v_call: TRBV6-1; clone_size: .; cdr3_aa: CASSEAGHWEIYGYTF; cdr3_nt: TGTGCCAGCAGTGAAGCGGGACACTGGGAGATTTATGGCTACACCTTC
d_call: .; j_call: TRBJ1-5; v_call: TRBV11-1; clone_size: .; cdr3_aa: CASSLVGAGNQPQHF; cdr3_nt: TGTGCCAGCAGCTTAGTAGGGGCTGGCAATCAGCCCCAGCATTTT
d_call: TRBD1; j_call: TRBJ1-2; v_call: TRBV3-1/TRBV3-2; clone_size: .; cdr3_aa: CASSQAYRGLFGYTF; cdr3_nt: TGTGCCAGCAGCCAAGCGTACAGGGGATTGTTTGGCTACACCTTC
d_call: .; j_call: TRBJ2-1; v_call: TRBV27; clone_size: .; cdr3_aa: CASSLWQQGNEQFF; cdr3_nt: TGTGCCAGCAGTTTATGGCAACAGGGTAATGAGCAGTTCTTC
d_call: TRBD1; j_call: TRBJ1-4; v_call: TRBV15; clone_size: .; cdr3_aa: CATSRGSSRDRGEKLFF; cdr3_nt: TGTGCCACCAGCAGAGGATCCAGCCGGGACAGGGGTGAAAAACTGTTTTTT
d_call: .; j_call: TRBJ2-2; v_call: TRBV30; clone_size: .; cdr3_aa: CAWSVRGTGELFF; cdr3_nt: TGTGCCTGGAGTGTACGGGGAACCGGGGAGCTGTTTTTT
d_call: .; j_call: TRBJ2-3; v_call: TRBV5-1; clone_size: .; cdr3_aa: CASSLARASTDTQYF; cdr3_nt: TGCGCCAGCAGCTTGGCGCGTGCTAGCACAGATACGCAGTATTTT
d_call: .; j_call: TRBJ1-3; v_call: TRBV6-5; clone_size: once; cdr3_aa: CASSPQGKGNTIYF; cdr3_nt: TGTGCCAGCAGCCCCCAGGGGAAGGGAAACACCATATATTTT
d_call: .; j_call: TRBJ1-1; v_call: TRBV3-1/TRBV3-2; clone_size: .; cdr3_aa: CASVLNTEAFF; cdr3_nt: TGTGCCAGCGTCTTGAACACTGAAGCTTTCTTT
d_call: .; j_call: TRBJ1-1; v_call: TRBV3-1/TRBV3-2; clone_size: once; cdr3_aa: CASSQGGGRGEAFF; cdr3_nt: TGTGCCAGCAGCCAAGGAGGGGGAAGAGGTGAAGCTTTCTTT
d_call: .; j_call: TRBJ1-2; v_call: TRBV4-1; clone_size: once; cdr3_aa: CASSQSLREGYTF; cdr3_nt: TGCGCCAGCAGCCAAAGTCTCAGGGAAGGCTACACCTTC
d_call: .; j_call: TRBJ1-2; v_call: TRBV28; clone_size: .; cdr3_aa: CASSLLQGDGYTF; cdr3_nt: TGTGCCAGCAGTTTATTACAGGGCGATGGCTACACCTTC
d_call: .; j_call: TRBJ1-2; v_call: TRBV27; clone_size: .; cdr3_aa: CASSLSGPQGYTF; cdr3_nt: TGTGCCAGCAGTTTATCGGGCCCCCAAGGCTACACCTTC
d_call: TRBD1; j_call: TRBJ1-1; v_call: TRBV6-6; clone_size: .; cdr3_aa: CASSQGQGLIGFEAFF; cdr3_nt: TGTGCCAGCAGTCAAGGACAGGGGTTAATCGGGTTTGAAGCTTTCTTT
d_call: .; j_call: TRBJ2-7; v_call: TRBV4-1; clone_size: .; cdr3_aa: CASSPRDIDYEQYF; cdr3_nt: TGCGCCAGCAGCCCTAGGGACATCGACTACGAGCAGTACTTC